What follows are 9 T cell receptor beta chains derived from one specimen sequenced in a study of T cell clonality in common variable immunodeficiency. General study findings and limits: Fewer deletions and N-nucleotide insertions were reportedly seen in common variable immunodeficiency TCR beta sequences.

The table came from immunoSEQ multiplex PCR; TCRdb's copy has only in-frame clones and leaves some out. The listing contains some 8,200 clones. These receptors have no known antigen. Sequenced: peripheral blood mononuclear cells. Receptors originate from a human donor with common variable immunodeficiency.

About this clone: The CDR3 goes on 3 residues after the read ends, and that part is filled in from the germline J gene. J is TRBJ1-4 and V is TRBV7-9, with a weak D call TRBD1 (6 bases). CDR1 and CDR2 (germline): SEHNR, FQNEAQ (reference sequence). CDR3 length: 15 residues. V lost 2 bases to trimming and J lost 4 bases, with 11 bases between them. CDR3 DNA (partial): TGTGCCAGCAGCTTATTGGGGGCCAATAATGAAAAA. Its translation: CASSLLGANNEK. The full CDR3 is CASSLLGANNEKLFF.

A remark on this clone: The read is 3 residues too short to cover the CDR3 end, so that end is filled in from the germline J gene. Additional DNA sequences in this sample encode the identical CDR3. The chain recombines TRBV18 with TRBJ2-1; 7 bases map to TRBD1. The trim removed 2 bases at V and 4 bases at J, leaving 2 bases unmatched. The CDR3 loop spans 14 amino acids. Germline values: CDR1 KGHSH, CDR2 LQKENI. CDR3 bases read: TGTGCCAGCTCACCAGGACAGGCTTACAATGAG. This encodes CASSPGQAYNE. In full, the CDR3 is CASSPGQAYNEQFF.

Concerning this clone: The read halts 3 residues ahead of the CDR3 end, with the missing end drawn from the germline J gene. V is TRBV20-1 and J is TRBJ2-5; TRBD1 matches 11 bases. The J segment lost 4 bases and the V segment lost 6 bases, leaving 4 bases of the junction unmatched. Germline assignment: CDR1 DFQATT and CDR2 SNEGSKA (reference sequence). The CDR3 spans 13 residues. Incomplete CDR3 DNA: TGCAGTGCGAGGACAGGGGGCGGAGAGACC. Its protein product is CSARTGGGET. The whole CDR3 protein reads CSARTGGGETQYF.

Notes on this clone: The CDR3 end lies 3 residues beyond the end of the read and is filled in from the germline J gene. The chain carries TRBV18 and TRBJ1-1, with 7 bases fitting TRBD1. V was clipped by 6 bases and J by 1 base; unmatched bases: 14. The CDR3 loop spans 17 amino acids. Germline V lookup: CDR1 KGHSH, CDR2 LQKENI. The CDR3 sequence: CASSIRQGDTGNTEAFF. The CDR3 DNA, read in part, is TGTGCCAGCTCCATTCGCCAGGGGGATACGGGGAACACTGAA.

Regarding this clone: The CDR3 end lies 3 residues beyond the end of the read and is filled in from the germline J gene. The gene calls are TRBV5-1 and TRBJ2-7; the match to TRBD1 covers 9 bases. This CDR3 has 15 residues. In germline, CDR1 is SGHRS, CDR2 YFSETQ. V lost 4 bases, J lost 2 bases, and 7 bases stayed unmatched. CDR3 bases read: TGCGCCAGCAGCGGGGGACAGGGTGGGACCTACGAG. Residues: CASSGGQGGTYE. The whole CDR3 protein reads CASSGGQGGTYEQYF.

Comments on this clone: One junction end disagrees with the germline gene, perhaps due to a read error. The DNA ends 3 residues before the CDR3 does, and the rest of the CDR3 is filled in from the germline J gene. The V and J genes are TRBV2 and TRBJ2-7; tentatively, D is TRBD1 (5 bases). CDR3 length: 12 residues. Germline V gives CDR1 SNHLY, CDR2 FYNNEI. The CDR3 here is CASREDSYEQYF. The sequenced CDR3 bases are TGTGCCAGCAGGGAAGACAGCTACGAG.

Concerning this clone: The read finishes 3 residues shy of the CDR3 end, and the germline J gene is used to complete it. The V gene is TRBV18, the J gene TRBJ2-5; D not resolved. Germline loops: CDR1 KGHSH, CDR2 LQKENI. The length of the CDR3 is 14 residues. The ends were cut back, 2 bases at V and 2 bases at J, with 9 bases in the middle. CDR3 amino acids: CASSPGRQQETQYF. CDR3 DNA (partial): TGTGCCAGCTCACCAGGGCGACAACAAGAGACC.

A word on this clone: The read ends 3 residues early relative to the CDR3; the germline J gene fills the gap. The chain employs TRBV7-2 and TRBJ2-7; 9 nucleotides match TRBD2. Trimming took 6 bases from V and 5 from J; bases not matched to a gene: 8. CDR1 is SGHTA and CDR2 is FQGNSA in the germline V gene. CDR3 length: 14 residues. The CDR3 here is CASRTGLAVDEQYF. The covered CDR3 bases are TGTGCCAGCAGAACGGGACTAGCAGTGGACGAG.

A word on this clone: The CDR3 end is not reached by the read, which stops 3 residues before it; the germline J gene fills it in. V and J are TRBV7-9 and TRBJ1-2, with TRBD1 as a possible D gene (6 bases). Germline V gene sequence: CDR1 SEHNR, CDR2 FQNEAQ (reference sequence). This CDR3 is built from 13 residues. The V and J ends lost 2 bases and 7 bases respectively, with 11 bases between them. CDR3 sequence: CASSLKQGSGYTF. Partial CDR3 DNA: TGTGCCAGCAGCTTAAAACAGGGAAGTGGC.